This TCR beta chain originates from a study of shared clonotypes between healthy human individuals. CD45RO-negative, CCR7-selected cells formed the naive CD8 fraction, which excluded terminally differentiated effector memory CD45RA+ cells. Assay used: immunoSEQ multiplex PCR; TCRdb lists only in-frame clones, some missing. Of millions of clones listed, roughly 95% are singletons. This CDR3 has 16 amino acids. The V end lost 1 base, the J end lost 4 bases, and 17 bases lay between the germline ends. The germline CDR1 and CDR2 sequences are MGHRA and YSYEKL. Sequenced sample: naive CD8+ T cells sorted from blood. The chain combines TRBV4-1 with TRBJ2-7; tentative D call: TRBD2 (6 bases). The receptor was derived from a man in his late teens or twenties in good health. The CDR3 sequence: CASSQVAGPNLYEQYF. CDR3 DNA: TGCGCCAGCAGCCAAGTGGCGGGGCCCAACCTATACGAGCAGTACTTC.